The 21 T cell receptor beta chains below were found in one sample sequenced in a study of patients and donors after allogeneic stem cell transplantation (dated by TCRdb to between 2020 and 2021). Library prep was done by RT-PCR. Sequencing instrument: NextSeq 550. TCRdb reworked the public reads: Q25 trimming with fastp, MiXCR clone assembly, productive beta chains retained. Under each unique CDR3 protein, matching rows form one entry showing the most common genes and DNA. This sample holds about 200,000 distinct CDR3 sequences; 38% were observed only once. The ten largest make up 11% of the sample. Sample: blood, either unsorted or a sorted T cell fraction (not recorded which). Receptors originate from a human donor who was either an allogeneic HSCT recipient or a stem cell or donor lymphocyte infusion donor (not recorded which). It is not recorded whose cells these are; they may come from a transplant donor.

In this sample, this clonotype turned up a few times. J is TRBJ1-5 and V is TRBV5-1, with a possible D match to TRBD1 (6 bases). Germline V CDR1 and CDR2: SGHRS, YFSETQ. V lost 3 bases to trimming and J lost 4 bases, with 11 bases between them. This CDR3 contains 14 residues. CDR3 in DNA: TGCGCCAGCAGCTCTGGAGGGGGTAATCAGCCCCAGCATTTT. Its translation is CASSSGGGNQPQHF.

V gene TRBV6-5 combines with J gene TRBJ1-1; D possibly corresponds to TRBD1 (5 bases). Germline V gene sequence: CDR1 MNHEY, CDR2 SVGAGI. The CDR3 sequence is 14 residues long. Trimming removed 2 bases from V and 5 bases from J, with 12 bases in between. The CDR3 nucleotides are TGTGCCAGCAGTTACGGCAGGGACTTAACTGAAGCTTTCTTT. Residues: CASSYGRDLTEAFF.

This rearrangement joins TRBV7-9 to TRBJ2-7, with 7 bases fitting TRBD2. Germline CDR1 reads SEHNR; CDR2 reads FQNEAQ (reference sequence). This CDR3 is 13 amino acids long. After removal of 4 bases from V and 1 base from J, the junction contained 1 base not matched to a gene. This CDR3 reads CASSSGLSYEQYF. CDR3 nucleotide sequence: TGTGCCAGCAGCTCGGGACTATCCTACGAGCAGTACTTC.

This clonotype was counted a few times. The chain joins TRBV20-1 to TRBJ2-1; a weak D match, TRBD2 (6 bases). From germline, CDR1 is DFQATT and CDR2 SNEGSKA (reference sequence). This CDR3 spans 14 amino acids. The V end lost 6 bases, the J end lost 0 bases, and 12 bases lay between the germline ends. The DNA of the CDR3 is TGCAGTGCCCGTCGGGACTTCTCCTACAATGAGCAGTTCTTC. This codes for CSARRDFSYNEQFF.

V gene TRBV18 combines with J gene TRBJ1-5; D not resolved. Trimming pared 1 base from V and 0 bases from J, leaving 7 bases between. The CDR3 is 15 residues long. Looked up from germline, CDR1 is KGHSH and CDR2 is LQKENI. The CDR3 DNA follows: TGTGCCAGCTCACCACGGGTGGATAGCAATCAGCCCCAGCATTTT. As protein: CASSPRVDSNQPQHF.

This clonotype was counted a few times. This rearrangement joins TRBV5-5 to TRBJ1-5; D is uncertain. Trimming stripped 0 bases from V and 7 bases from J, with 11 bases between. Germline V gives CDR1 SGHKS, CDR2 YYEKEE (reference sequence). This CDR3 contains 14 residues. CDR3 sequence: CASSLEPAVQPQHF. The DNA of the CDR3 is TGTGCCAGCAGCTTGGAACCGGCAGTACAGCCCCAGCATTTT.

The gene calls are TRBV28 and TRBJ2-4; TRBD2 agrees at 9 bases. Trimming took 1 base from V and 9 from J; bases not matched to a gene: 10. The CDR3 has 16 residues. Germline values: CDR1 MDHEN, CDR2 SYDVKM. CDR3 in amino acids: CASSLSPGLASSIQYF. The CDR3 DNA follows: TGTGCCAGCAGTTTATCCCCGGGACTAGCCTCTAGCATTCAGTACTTC.

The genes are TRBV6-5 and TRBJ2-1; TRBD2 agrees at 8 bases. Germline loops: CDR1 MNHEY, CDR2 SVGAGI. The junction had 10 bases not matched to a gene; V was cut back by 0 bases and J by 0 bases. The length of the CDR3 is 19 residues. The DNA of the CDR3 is TGTGCCAGCAGTTACTCGATCGGCGGGGGGACCTTCTCCTACAATGAGCAGTTCTTC. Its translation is CASSYSIGGGTFSYNEQFF.

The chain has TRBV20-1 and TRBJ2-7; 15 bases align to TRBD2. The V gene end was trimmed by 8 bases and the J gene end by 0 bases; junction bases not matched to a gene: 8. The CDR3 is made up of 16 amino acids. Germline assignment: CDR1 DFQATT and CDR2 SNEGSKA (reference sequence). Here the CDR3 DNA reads TGCAGTTCCGGGACTAGCGGGGGGTATAGCTCCTACGAGCAGTACTTC. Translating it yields CSSGTSGGYSSYEQYF.

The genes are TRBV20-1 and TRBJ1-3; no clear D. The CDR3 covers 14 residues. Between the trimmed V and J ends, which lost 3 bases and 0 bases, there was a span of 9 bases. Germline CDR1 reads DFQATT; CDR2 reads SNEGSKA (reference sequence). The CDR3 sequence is CSASRENSGNTIYF. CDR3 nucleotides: TGCAGTGCTAGTCGGGAGAACTCTGGAAACACCATATATTTT.

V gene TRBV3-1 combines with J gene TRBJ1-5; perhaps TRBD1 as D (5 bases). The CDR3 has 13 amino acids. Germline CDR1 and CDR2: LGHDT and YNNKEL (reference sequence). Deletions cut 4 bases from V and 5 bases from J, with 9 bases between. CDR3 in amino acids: CASSLGPDQPQHF. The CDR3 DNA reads TGTGCCAGCAGCCTGGGGCCCGATCAGCCCCAGCATTTT.

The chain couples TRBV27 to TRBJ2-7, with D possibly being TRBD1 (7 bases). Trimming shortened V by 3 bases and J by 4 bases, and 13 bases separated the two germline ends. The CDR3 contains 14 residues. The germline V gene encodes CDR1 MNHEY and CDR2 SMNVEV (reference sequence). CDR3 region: CASSLRAGGYEQYF. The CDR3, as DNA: TGTGCCAGCAGTTTGAGGGCAGGGGGGTACGAGCAGTACTTC.

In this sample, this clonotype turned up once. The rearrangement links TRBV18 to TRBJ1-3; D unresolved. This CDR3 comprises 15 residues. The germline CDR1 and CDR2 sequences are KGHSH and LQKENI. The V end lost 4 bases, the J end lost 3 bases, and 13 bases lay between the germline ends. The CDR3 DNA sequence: TGTGCCAGCTCACTACCGGGCCAGTATGGAAACACCATATATTTT. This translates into CASSLPGQYGNTIYF.

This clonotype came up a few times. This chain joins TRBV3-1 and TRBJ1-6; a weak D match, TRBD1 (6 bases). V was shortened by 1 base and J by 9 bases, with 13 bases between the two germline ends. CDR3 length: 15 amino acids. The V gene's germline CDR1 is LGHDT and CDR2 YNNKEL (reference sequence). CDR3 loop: CASSQVQGLASPLHF. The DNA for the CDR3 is TGTGCCAGCAGCCAAGTGCAGGGGTTGGCTTCACCCCTCCACTTT. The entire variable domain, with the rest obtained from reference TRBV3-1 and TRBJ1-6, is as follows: DTAVSQTPKYLVTQMGNDKSIKCEQNLGHDTMYWYKQDSKKFLKIMFSYNNKELIINETVPNRFSPKSPDKAHLNLHINSLELGDSAVYFCASSQVQGLASPLHFGNGTRLTVT.

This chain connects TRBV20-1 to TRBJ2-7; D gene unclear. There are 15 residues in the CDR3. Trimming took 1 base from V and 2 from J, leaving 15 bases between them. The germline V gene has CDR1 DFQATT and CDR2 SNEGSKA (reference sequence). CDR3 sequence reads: CSARAYGTSPYEQYF. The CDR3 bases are TGCAGTGCTAGAGCGTACGGAACCTCTCCCTACGAGCAGTACTTC.

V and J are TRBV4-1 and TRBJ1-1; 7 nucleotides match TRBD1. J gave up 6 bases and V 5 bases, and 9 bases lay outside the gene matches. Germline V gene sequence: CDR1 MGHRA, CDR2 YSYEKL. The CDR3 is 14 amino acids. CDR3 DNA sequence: TGCGCCAGCAGCTTCGGACAGGCGGACCCTGAAGCTTTCTTT. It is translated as CASSFGQADPEAFF.

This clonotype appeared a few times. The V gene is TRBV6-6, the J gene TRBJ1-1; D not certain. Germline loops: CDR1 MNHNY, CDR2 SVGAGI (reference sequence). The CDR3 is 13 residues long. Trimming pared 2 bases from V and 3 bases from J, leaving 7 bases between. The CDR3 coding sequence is TGTGCCAGCAGTTACGGGGTGGACACTGAAGCTTTCTTT. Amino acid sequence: CASSYGVDTEAFF.

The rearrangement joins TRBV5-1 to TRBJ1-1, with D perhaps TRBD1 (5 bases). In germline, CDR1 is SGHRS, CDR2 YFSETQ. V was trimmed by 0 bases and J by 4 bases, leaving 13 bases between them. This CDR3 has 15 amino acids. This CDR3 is CASSLEGAAGTEAFF. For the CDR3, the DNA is TGCGCCAGCAGCTTGGAAGGGGCGGCGGGCACTGAAGCTTTCTTT.

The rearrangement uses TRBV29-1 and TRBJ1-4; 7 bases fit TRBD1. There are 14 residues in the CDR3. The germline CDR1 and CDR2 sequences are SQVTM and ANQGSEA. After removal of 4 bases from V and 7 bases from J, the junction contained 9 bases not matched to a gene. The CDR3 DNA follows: TGCAGCGTTGCAGAGACAGGGTCCGTTGAAAAACTGTTTTTT. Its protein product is CSVAETGSVEKLFF.

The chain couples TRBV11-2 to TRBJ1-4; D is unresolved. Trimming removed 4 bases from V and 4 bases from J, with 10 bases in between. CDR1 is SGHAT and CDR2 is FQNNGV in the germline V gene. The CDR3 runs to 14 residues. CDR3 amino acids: CASSSGPYNEKLFF. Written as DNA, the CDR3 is TGTGCCAGCAGCTCCGGGCCTTATAATGAAAAACTGTTTTTT.

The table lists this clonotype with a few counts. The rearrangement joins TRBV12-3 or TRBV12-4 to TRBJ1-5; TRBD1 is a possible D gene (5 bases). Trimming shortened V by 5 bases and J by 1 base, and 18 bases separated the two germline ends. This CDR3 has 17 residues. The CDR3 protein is CASSSNYGTPSNQPQHF. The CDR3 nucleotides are TGTGCCAGCAGTAGTAACTACGGGACGCCGAGCAATCAGCCCCAGCATTTT.